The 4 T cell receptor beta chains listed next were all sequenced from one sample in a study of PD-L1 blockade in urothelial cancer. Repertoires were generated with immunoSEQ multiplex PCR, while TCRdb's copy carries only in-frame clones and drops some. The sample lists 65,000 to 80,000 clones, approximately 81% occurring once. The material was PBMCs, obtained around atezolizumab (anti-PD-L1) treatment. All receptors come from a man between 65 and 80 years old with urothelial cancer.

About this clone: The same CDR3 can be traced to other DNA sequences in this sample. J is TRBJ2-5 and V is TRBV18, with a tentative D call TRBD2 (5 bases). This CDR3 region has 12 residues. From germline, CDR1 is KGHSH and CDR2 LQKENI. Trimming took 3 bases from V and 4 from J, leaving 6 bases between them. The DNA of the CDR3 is TGTGCCAGCTCACCTCGGGGAGAGACCCAGTACTTC. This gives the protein CASSPRGETQYF.

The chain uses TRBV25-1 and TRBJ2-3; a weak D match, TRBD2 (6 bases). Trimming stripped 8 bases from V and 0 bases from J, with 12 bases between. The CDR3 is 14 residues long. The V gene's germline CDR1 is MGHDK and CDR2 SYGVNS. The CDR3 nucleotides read TGTGCCAGCGGGGGGTTAGTGAGCACAGATACGCAGTATTTT. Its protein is CASGGLVSTDTQYF.

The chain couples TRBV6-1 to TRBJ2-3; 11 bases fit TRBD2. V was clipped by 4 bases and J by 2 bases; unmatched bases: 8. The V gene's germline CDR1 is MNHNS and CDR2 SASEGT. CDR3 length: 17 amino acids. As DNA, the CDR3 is TGTGCCAGCAGTGCCCTAGCGGGAGGCTCCGTCACAGATACGCAGTATTTT. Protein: CASSALAGGSVTDTQYF.

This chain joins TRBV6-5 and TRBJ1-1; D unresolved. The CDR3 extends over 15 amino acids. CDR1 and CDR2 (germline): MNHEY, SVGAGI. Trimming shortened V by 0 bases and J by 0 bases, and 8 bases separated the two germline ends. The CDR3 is CASSYSYRLNTEAFF. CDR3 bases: TGTGCCAGCAGTTACTCGTACAGACTGAACACTGAAGCTTTCTTT.